The 30 T cell receptor beta chains given below trace back to one sample, sequenced in a study of regulatory T cells in long-lasting Graves disease (dated by TCRdb to 2020 to 2022). Receptors were amplified or captured by multiplex PCR. Reads for this sample came from an Illumina HiSeq 4000. CDR3 regions were amplified by Arm-PCR with iRepertoire HTBI primers to construct TCR beta libraries. TCRdb passed the public sequencing reads through fastp at Q25 and MiXCR, retaining productive beta sequences. Every distinct CDR3 protein forms one entry, paired with its most common genes and DNA. The table for this sample lists around 250,000 distinct CDR3 sequences; around a sixth of them were counted only once. Of the sample, 11% to 15% is held by the ten largest clones. The time point tag for this specimen amounts to: newly diagnosed GD, antithyroid drugs for less than 3 months. For both TCR sequencing and RNA sequencing, RNA was extracted from PBMCs in TRIzol.

The sample also formed part of further work on T cells in Graves' hyperthyroidism and ophthalmopathy.

Specimen: peripheral blood mononuclear cells (PBMCs), collected at new diagnosis, from a patient treated with antithyroid drugs. The receptors come from a woman in her twenties or thirties with Graves disease. Donor details come from another sample of the same person, matched by shared clones.

Many counts were recorded for this clonotype. The V call is TRBV27, the J call TRBJ1-6; TRBD1 aligns across 9 bases. The CDR3 extends over 15 amino acids. V trimming: 2 bases; J trimming: 4 bases; junction bases outside the gene matches: 0. CDR1 and CDR2 (germline): MNHEY, SMNVEV (reference sequence). The chain's CDR3 is CASSLGQGYNSPLHF. In nucleotides, the CDR3 is TGTGCCAGCAGTTTAGGACAGGGGTATAATTCACCCCTCCACTTT.

The sample holds many counts of this clonotype. The rearrangement uses TRBV14 and TRBJ2-5; TRBD1 is a possible D gene (6 bases). Trimming stripped 4 bases from V and 7 bases from J, with 16 bases between. Germline-derived CDR1 and CDR2 are SGHDN and FVKESK. This CDR3 contains 14 residues. The CDR3 bases are TGTGCCAGCAGCCGGGGGCAGGGGATCGGGACCCAGTACTTC. It is translated as CASSRGQGIGTQYF.

This clonotype has a count of ten or more. The genes are TRBV5-1 and TRBJ1-1, with 7 bases that match TRBD1. Per the germline V gene, CDR1 is SGHRS and CDR2 is YFSETQ. After removal of 3 bases from V and 3 bases from J, the junction contained 8 bases not matched to a gene. CDR3 size: 15 residues. The CDR3 DNA sequence: TGCGCCAGCAGCTCAGGGGACAGTACCTACACTGAAGCTTTCTTT. Its translation is CASSSGDSTYTEAFF.

The table lists this clonotype with many counts. This rearrangement joins TRBV29-1 to TRBJ2-1; no firm D call. Per germline, CDR1 SQVTM and CDR2 ANQGSEA. V was shortened by 4 bases and J by 0 bases, with 10 bases between the two germline ends. The CDR3 is 14 amino acids. Here the CDR3 DNA reads TGCAGCGTTGCGGCACCGAGCTCCTACAATGAGCAGTTCTTC. It encodes CSVAAPSSYNEQFF.

Many counts were recorded for this clonotype. This chain uses TRBV7-8 with TRBJ1-2; no reliable D call. This CDR3 is built from 16 residues. V was shortened by 3 bases and J by 3 bases, with 17 bases between the two germline ends. The germline CDR1 and CDR2 sequences are SGHVS and FQNEAQ. DNA for the CDR3: TGTGCCAGCAGCTTGTCAACAAGCGGACGGTACTATGGCTACACCTTC. Amino acids: CASSLSTSGRYYGYTF.

This clonotype came up many times. V gene TRBV7-2 combines with J gene TRBJ2-5; 7 nucleotides match TRBD2. V was clipped by 4 bases and J by 4 bases; unmatched bases: 12. The CDR3 contains 16 residues. From germline, CDR1 is SGHTA and CDR2 FQGNSA. For the CDR3, the DNA is TGTGCCAGCAGCTCCGTGCACGGGGGGATTAGAGAGACCCAGTACTTC. Encoded protein: CASSSVHGGIRETQYF.

This clonotype was observed many times. This chain joins TRBV4-1 and TRBJ2-7; tentatively, D is TRBD1 (6 bases). Trimming stripped 1 base from V and 5 bases from J, with 15 bases between. Germline V CDR1 and CDR2: MGHRA, YSYEKL. The CDR3 has 15 residues. The CDR3 loop is CASSQVGRGKHEQYF. The DNA of the CDR3 is TGCGCCAGCAGCCAAGTAGGAAGGGGGAAACACGAGCAGTACTTC.

On this clonotype itself: Since no conserved phenylalanine or tryptophan closes the CDR3, a read error is the likely cause. The chain has TRBV19 and TRBJ1-4; D may be TRBD1 (5 bases). CDR3 length equals 14 residues. Germline loops: CDR1 LNHDA, CDR2 SQIVND (reference sequence). CDR3: CASRIGGVDEKLFL. The CDR3 DNA reads as TGTGCCAGTAGGATAGGAGGGGTGGATGAAAAACTGTTTCTT.

The chain joins TRBV2 to TRBJ2-5, with 7 bases lining up with TRBD2. V dropped 7 bases and J dropped 0; count of bases not matched to a gene: 8. The CDR3 loop spans 15 amino acids. Germline V lookup: CDR1 SNHLY, CDR2 FYNNEI. The CDR3 reads CASTKRLADQETQYF. For the CDR3, the DNA is TGTGCCAGCACAAAGAGGCTAGCGGACCAAGAGACCCAGTACTTC.

This chain connects TRBV9 to TRBJ2-7, with D possibly being TRBD2 (5 bases). Trimming cost V 0 bases and J 7 bases, with 17 bases left between them. The CDR3 has 15 residues. Germline CDR1 reads SGDLS; CDR2 reads YYNGEE. The CDR3 spells CASSVERGPPGEQYF. For the CDR3, the DNA is TGTGCCAGCAGCGTAGAGAGAGGGCCCCCTGGGGAGCAGTACTTC.

The gene calls are TRBV7-2 and TRBJ2-7; D is undetermined. CDR3 length equals 15 residues. With 2 bases removed from V and 4 bases from J, the gap between germline ends came to 15 bases. Germline CDR1 SGHTA, CDR2 FQGNSA. The CDR3 region has the DNA TGTGCCAGCAGCTTACCTTTCTTTTTGGAATACGAGCAGTACTTC. As protein: CASSLPFFLEYEQYF.

This clonotype was detected many times. The CDR3 is CASSVDGSPSAYEQYF. The CDR3 DNA sequence: TGTGCCAGCAGCGTAGATGGCAGCCCGAGCGCCTACGAGCAGTACTTC. The chain links TRBV9 to TRBJ2-7, with unresolved D. The CDR3 spans 16 residues. V shed 0 bases and J shed 2 bases, with 15 bases lying between them. Per germline, CDR1 SGDLS and CDR2 YYNGEE.

This clonotype was seen at least ten times. V is TRBV29-1 and J is TRBJ2-3; tentative D call: TRBD2 (5 bases). Trimming took 5 bases from V and 2 from J, leaving 14 bases between them. CDR3 length equals 14 residues. CDR1 and CDR2 from the germline V gene are SQVTM and ANQGSEA. Here the CDR3 DNA reads TGCAGCGTTATGAGCGGTGCTCACACAGATACGCAGTATTTT. Protein: CSVMSGAHTDTQYF.

This clonotype occurred a few times. One end of the junction varies from germline; a read error may be responsible. The chain has TRBV4-2 and TRBJ2-1, with a possible D match to TRBD2 (6 bases). The CDR3 consists of 15 residues. Germline V lookup: CDR1 LGHNA, CDR2 YNFKEQ. The CDR3, as DNA: TGTGCCAGCAGCCAACCCCTCCGGGGGAACAATGAGCAGCTCTTC. This gives the protein CASSQPLRGNNEQLF.

There are many counts of this clonotype. The J gene is TRBJ1-1, the V gene TRBV12-3 or TRBV12-4; no clear D. V was trimmed by 6 bases and J by 1 base, leaving 15 bases between them. The CDR3 consists of 15 residues. DNA of the CDR3: TGTGCCAGCAGAGTGGACGGCAGATCGAACACTGAAGCTTTCTTT. It codes for CASRVDGRSNTEAFF.

The DNA for the CDR3 is TGTGCCAGCAGCTCCGGGACAGGGAGCTCCTATAATTCACCCCTCCACTTT. As protein: CASSSGTGSSYNSPLHF. The rearrangement uses TRBV14 and TRBJ1-6, with 9 bases matching TRBD1. The germline V gene has CDR1 SGHDN and CDR2 FVKESK. This CDR3 is 17 amino acids long. V lost 5 bases to trimming and J lost 0 bases; unmatched junction nucleotides: 5.

This clonotype was seen many times. J is TRBJ2-3 and V is TRBV7-9; D is unclear. Germline V gene sequence: CDR1 SEHNR, CDR2 FQNEAQ (reference sequence). This CDR3 is 15 amino acids long. V gave up 7 bases and J gave up 0 bases, with 14 bases separating them. The CDR3 DNA reads as TGTGCCAGCACCCCCAGCCGCCATAGCACAGATACGCAGTATTTT. It translates to CASTPSRHSTDTQYF.

This clonotype was observed many times. V and J are TRBV6-1 and TRBJ1-2; D not resolved. This CDR3 has 13 residues. V was pared by 6 bases and J by 5 bases, with 13 bases between. CDR1 and CDR2 (germline): MNHNS, SASEGT. The CDR3 loop reads CASSPDGGYGYTF. Here the CDR3 DNA reads TGTGCCAGCAGCCCGGACGGAGGTTATGGCTACACCTTC.

This clonotype was recorded at least ten times. This chain links TRBV14 with TRBJ1-2, with no clear D. Between the trimmed V and J ends, which lost 0 bases and 8 bases, there was a span of 13 bases. The CDR3 is 14 amino acids. Germline V gene data show CDR1 as SGHDN and CDR2 as FVKESK. In nucleotides, the CDR3 is TGTGCCAGCAGCCAAGATGTTGTGGCGCAGGGCTACACCTTC. It translates to CASSQDVVAQGYTF.

This clonotype was recorded a few times. The rearrangement joins TRBV4-2 to TRBJ1-3, with D perhaps TRBD1 (5 bases). Looked up from germline, CDR1 is LGHNA and CDR2 is YNFKEQ. Trimming took off 4 bases at V and 1 base at J, with 11 bases between the two ends. This CDR3 contains 15 residues. Here the CDR3 DNA reads TGTGCCAGCAGCCGGGGGGGAGAATCTGGAAACACCATATATTTT. Its translation is CASSRGGESGNTIYF.

This clonotype has a handful of counts. The chain links TRBV9 to TRBJ1-2, with D possibly matching TRBD1 (5 bases). CDR1 and CDR2 (germline): SGDLS, YYNGEE. Trimming removed 0 bases from V and 8 bases from J, with 14 bases in between. There are 14 residues in the CDR3. The CDR3 coding sequence is TGTGCCAGCAGCGTAGAGGGGCAGGGAGGAGGCTACACCTTC. It yields the protein CASSVEGQGGGYTF.

This clonotype has at least ten counts. CDR3 bases: TGTGCCAGCATGGACAGCTACAATGAAAAACTGTTTTTT. It codes for CASMDSYNEKLFF. The V gene is TRBV12-3 or TRBV12-4, the J gene TRBJ1-4, with D possibly being TRBD1 (6 bases). Trimming took 7 bases from V and 5 from J, leaving 11 bases between them. The CDR3 totals 13 residues.

This clonotype appeared a few times. The J gene is TRBJ1-1, the V gene TRBV27; TRBD1 aligns across 7 bases. The CDR3 is made up of 15 amino acids. The trim removed 5 bases at V and 7 bases at J, leaving 13 bases unmatched. CDR1 and CDR2 (germline): MNHEY, SMNVEV (reference sequence). In DNA form, the CDR3 reads TGTGCCAGCAGTGTCCGACAGGGAAAGTACATTGAAGCTTTCTTT. Translation gives CASSVRQGKYIEAFF.

The table lists this clonotype with many counts. The chain couples TRBV27 to TRBJ1-5; TRBD1 is a possible D gene (5 bases). The CDR3 extends over 14 amino acids. Trimming pared 6 bases from V and 7 bases from J, leaving 16 bases between. Germline V gene lookup returns CDR1 MNHEY and CDR2 SMNVEV (reference sequence). The CDR3 here is CASSLGAGIQPQHF. The CDR3 bases are TGTGCCAGCAGCCTAGGGGCGGGAATCCAGCCCCAGCATTTT.

This clonotype was detected many times. The V call is TRBV6-1, the J call TRBJ1-2; TRBD1 aligns across 9 bases. In germline, CDR1 is MNHNS, CDR2 SASEGT. CDR3 size: 15 residues. Trimming took 6 bases from V and 8 from J; bases not matched to a gene: 13. The CDR3 nucleotides are TGTGCCAGCAGACCTCCGGGACAGGGTTTACGGGGCTACACCTTC. Protein sequence: CASRPPGQGLRGYTF.

V is TRBV28 and J is TRBJ2-3, with 8 bases lining up with TRBD2. Germline V gene data show CDR1 as MDHEN and CDR2 as SYDVKM. The V and J ends lost 5 bases and 5 bases, in that order; junction bases with no gene match: 6. The CDR3 length is 14 residues. CDR3 sequence reads: CASSPRGAEDTQYF. For the CDR3, the DNA is TGTGCCAGCAGTCCGCGGGGGGCTGAAGATACGCAGTATTTT.

This clonotype was detected ten times or more. The chain is built from TRBV6-1 and TRBJ1-1; 7 bases are a match to TRBD1. CDR1 MNHNS and CDR2 SASEGT come from the germline V gene. V shed 3 bases and J 0 bases; nucleotides not matched to a gene: 4. CDR3 length: 15 residues. As DNA, the CDR3 is TGTGCCAGCAGTGAGTCCCAGGGGGTGAACACTGAAGCTTTCTTT. It specifies CASSESQGVNTEAFF.

This clonotype was observed at least ten times. The chain couples TRBV5-5 to TRBJ2-1, with 10 nucleotides matching TRBD2. Germline lookup yields CDR1 SGHKS and CDR2 YYEKEE (reference sequence). The CDR3 extends over 15 amino acids. Unmatched junction bases numbered 9, after V lost 4 bases and J lost 8 bases. CDR3 in amino acids: CASSTASGGVDEQFF. CDR3 sequence (DNA): TGTGCCAGCAGCACCGCTAGCGGGGGTGTAGATGAGCAGTTCTTC. Full variable domain (rest looked up from reference TRBV5-5 and TRBJ2-1): DAGVTQSPTHLIKTRGQQVTLRCSPISGHKSVSWYQQVLGQGPQFIFQYYEKEERGRGNFPDRFSARQFPNYSSELNVNALLLGDSALYLCASSTASGGVDEQFFGPGTRLTVL.

The V and J genes are TRBV2 and TRBJ2-7; 10 bases are shared with TRBD2. Germline V CDR1 and CDR2: SNHLY, FYNNEI. V lost 5 bases and J lost 1; bases outside the gene matches: 8. The CDR3 is 16 residues long. The CDR3 DNA reads as TGTGCCAGCAGTCAGGTTGGAGCGGGAGGGTCCTACGAGCAGTACTTC. Translating gives CASSQVGAGGSYEQYF.

Turning to this clonotype: Since a much larger clone is just one base distant, this may be a read error. The chain links TRBV3-1 to TRBJ2-7; TRBD1 is a possible D gene (6 bases). Germline V gene sequence: CDR1 LGHDT, CDR2 YNNKEL (reference sequence). V gave up 4 bases and J gave up 3 bases, with 10 bases separating them. The CDR3 covers 13 residues. CDR3 DNA: TGTGCCAGCAGCCGAAGGACAGACTACGAGCAGTACTTC. Amino acid sequence: CASSRRTDYEQYF.